The T cell receptor beta chain under discussion was sequenced for a study of CD8+CD57+ T cells in acquired aplastic anemia. This clonotype has ten or more counts. Germline-derived CDR1 and CDR2 are SGHVS and FNYEAQ. Trimming shortened V by 1 base and J by 2 bases, and 17 bases separated the two germline ends. This CDR3 is 17 amino acids long. Genomic DNA acted as the template from which TCR beta VDJ combination and CDR3 sequence profiling were carried out. TCRdb itself ran the reads through MiXCR, one entry per CDR3 protein. The sample shows some 150,000 distinct CDR3 sequences, 41% of them seen only once.

Sequenced sample: sorted CD4+, CD8+, or CD8+CD57+ T cells (not recorded which) from PBMCs. The V call is TRBV7-6, the J call TRBJ1-2, with D tentatively TRBD1 (6 bases). This TCR was recovered from a human donor in good health, serving as a control. The CDR3 region is CASSLEKGGGQNYGYTF. The CDR3 nucleotides read TGTGCCAGCAGCTTAGAAAAAGGGGGGGGGCAGAACTATGGCTACACCTTC.